Listed here are 28 T cell receptor beta chains from one sample, sequenced in a study of cytomegalovirus exposure and HLA in healthy donors. Primers for the PCR totalled 60 Vbeta and 13 Jbeta. The repertoire was sequenced with immunoSEQ multiplex PCR; TCRdb's copy has only in-frame clones and lacks some. The sample has roughly 130,000 clones, 75% to 85% seen once. The sequencing input was PBMCs. The receptors originated from a man aged 35-49 years in good health and CMV-seronegative.

The chain recombines TRBV29-1 with TRBJ2-7; TRBD1 matches 9 bases. CDR3 length equals 13 residues. V lost 4 bases to trimming and J lost 6 bases; unmatched junction nucleotides: 7. The germline gives CDR1 SQVTM, CDR2 ANQGSEA. CDR3 sequence reads: CSVAAQDRGEQYF. The CDR3 nucleotides are TGCAGCGTTGCTGCACAGGACAGGGGCGAGCAGTACTTC.

V is TRBV18 and J is TRBJ2-5; D possibly corresponds to TRBD2 (5 bases). V was trimmed by 2 bases and J by 6 bases, leaving 13 bases between them. This CDR3 contains 14 residues. Germline V lookup: CDR1 KGHSH, CDR2 LQKENI. Written as DNA, the CDR3 is TGTGCCAGCTCACCATGGGGTAGCGAGAAGACCCAGTACTTC. The encoded protein is CASSPWGSEKTQYF.

The gene calls are TRBV27 and TRBJ2-5; no clear D gene. The CDR3 loop spans 15 amino acids. V lost 0 bases to trimming and J lost 4 bases, with 12 bases between them. Germline V gene sequence: CDR1 MNHEY, CDR2 SMNVEV (reference sequence). DNA of the CDR3: TGTGCCAGCAGTTTATCGAGACACGCAATAGAGACCCAGTACTTC. Translated, it gives CASSLSRHAIETQYF.

In nucleotides, the CDR3 is TGTGCCTGGAGTACGTTCGGCGGGGTGGGCACCGGGGAGCTGTTTTTT. This gives the protein CAWSTFGGVGTGELFF. V and J are TRBV30 and TRBJ2-2; tentative D call: TRBD2 (6 bases). The CDR3 contains 16 residues. V lost 2 bases and J lost 4, with 17 bases in between. Looked up from germline, CDR1 is GTSNPN and CDR2 is SVGIG (reference sequence).

V is TRBV18 and J is TRBJ1-2, with a tentative D call TRBD1 (5 bases). This CDR3 comprises 16 residues. Trimming pared 0 bases from V and 3 bases from J, leaving 14 bases between. From germline, CDR1 is KGHSH and CDR2 LQKENI. CDR3 coding DNA: TGTGCCAGCTCACCACCATGGTCCCGGGGGGACTATGGCTACACCTTC. It is translated as CASSPPWSRGDYGYTF.

V usage is TRBV2 and J usage is TRBJ1-1, with a possible D match to TRBD1 (5 bases). CDR3 length: 14 residues. V was trimmed by 3 bases and J by 5 bases, leaving 13 bases between them. Germline V gene lookup returns CDR1 SNHLY and CDR2 FYNNEI. CDR3 sequence reads: CASSDGQGLTEAFF. The CDR3 nucleotides read TGTGCCAGCAGTGACGGGCAGGGTTTAACTGAAGCTTTCTTT.

V is TRBV2 and J is TRBJ1-1; no clear D. CDR1 SNHLY and CDR2 FYNNEI come from the germline V gene. V lost 8 bases and J 6 bases, leaving 10 bases between the germline ends. CDR3 length: 11 residues. DNA of the CDR3: TGTGCCAGCCTCTTTTCCTCTGAAGCTTTCTTT. This encodes CASLFSSEAFF.

The chain has TRBV6-1 and TRBJ1-4; 7 nucleotides line up with TRBD1. The J segment lost 8 bases and the V segment lost 4 bases, leaving 13 bases of the junction unmatched. This CDR3 has 16 residues. CDR1 MNHNS and CDR2 SASEGT come from the germline V gene. CDR3 sequence reads: CASSGLRDSVGEKLFF. The CDR3 region has the DNA TGTGCCAGCAGTGGACTGAGGGACAGCGTCGGGGAAAAACTGTTTTTT.

The chain recombines TRBV5-1 with TRBJ2-1; a possible D gene is TRBD2 (5 bases). The V and J ends lost 3 bases and 2 bases respectively, with 12 bases between them. CDR1 is SGHRS, CDR2 YFSETQ, per germline. This CDR3 comprises 15 residues. The CDR3 sequence is CASSSTRVPYNEQFF. The CDR3 coding sequence is TGCGCCAGCAGCTCAACTAGGGTACCCTACAATGAGCAGTTCTTC. The full variable domain, in which reference TRBV5-1 and TRBJ2-1 provide the parts outside the CDR3, is KAGVTQTPRYLIKTRGQQVTLSCSPISGHRSVSWYQQTPGQGLQFLFEYFSETQRNKGNFPGRFSGRQFSNSRSEMNVSTLELGDSALYLCASSSTRVPYNEQFFGPGTRLTVL.

V usage is TRBV5-4 and J usage is TRBJ1-4; D may be TRBD1 (6 bases). V lost 4 bases and J 5 bases, leaving 12 bases between the germline ends. The CDR3 has 14 amino acids. The germline CDR1 and CDR2 sequences are SGHNT and YYREEE (reference sequence). CDR3 sequence (DNA): TGTGCCAGCAGCCTGCAGGGGACAAATGAAAAACTGTTTTTT. Translating gives CASSLQGTNEKLFF.

For the CDR3, the DNA is TGTGCCAGCAGTGACCCGGGGAGGGCTTTCTTT. Protein: CASSDPGRAFF. The rearrangement links TRBV25-1 to TRBJ1-1; D not resolved. The CDR3 sequence is 11 residues long. Germline loops: CDR1 MGHDK, CDR2 SYGVNS. The ends were cut back, 3 bases at V and 11 bases at J, with 10 bases in the middle.

The chain couples TRBV5-4 to TRBJ1-1; 7 bases agree with TRBD1. Germline V gene data show CDR1 as SGHNT and CDR2 as YYREEE (reference sequence). V lost 4 bases, J lost 1 base, and 13 bases stayed unmatched. The CDR3 totals 17 residues. CDR3: CASSPNPGQIENTEAFF. CDR3 DNA: TGTGCCAGCAGCCCGAACCCGGGACAGATAGAGAACACTGAAGCTTTCTTT. Complete variable domain (other parts from reference TRBV5-4 and TRBJ1-1): ETGVTQSPTHLIKTRGQQVTLRCSSQSGHNTVSWYQQALGQGPQFIFQYYREEENGRGNFPPRFSGLQFPNYSSELNVNALELDDSALYLCASSPNPGQIENTEAFFGQGTRLTVV.

V usage is TRBV7-6 and J usage is TRBJ2-3; no clear D gene. The CDR3 runs to 15 residues. V was shortened by 2 bases and J by 2 bases, with 11 bases between the two germline ends. In germline, CDR1 is SGHVS, CDR2 FNYEAQ. In DNA form, the CDR3 reads TGTGCCAGCAGCTTACTCTATGGTTTCACAGATACGCAGTATTTT. It codes for CASSLLYGFTDTQYF.

The V call is TRBV5-4, the J call TRBJ2-3; 7 bases align to TRBD2. CDR3 length equals 15 residues. J lost 6 bases, V lost 0 bases, and 7 bases had no gene match. Germline V CDR1 and CDR2: SGHNT, YYREEE (reference sequence). CDR3 bases: TGTGCCAGCAGCTTGGCCCTAGCGGCGGGGGATACGCAGTATTTT. It translates to CASSLALAAGDTQYF.

In its sample, this clone was seen a few times. The chain has TRBV6-1 and TRBJ2-1, with TRBD2 matching 10 bases. Germline V gives CDR1 MNHNS, CDR2 SASEGT. V shed 4 bases and J 6 bases; nucleotides not matched to a gene: 12. The CDR3 covers 17 residues. The CDR3 spells CASSASPSGGAGNEQFF. DNA for the CDR3: TGTGCCAGCAGTGCCTCCCCCAGCGGGGGGGCTGGCAATGAGCAGTTCTTC.

V gene TRBV19 combines with J gene TRBJ2-5, with 14 nucleotides matching TRBD2. CDR3 length: 16 amino acids. V was clipped by 1 base and J by 2 bases; unmatched bases: 0. CDR1 and CDR2 from the germline V gene are LNHDA and SQIVND (reference sequence). This CDR3 is CASSIGLAGGQETQYF. CDR3 DNA sequence: TGTGCCAGTAGTATAGGACTAGCGGGGGGGCAAGAGACCCAGTACTTC.

This clone was picked up one time. The J gene is TRBJ2-3, the V gene TRBV6-1; 8 nucleotides align to TRBD1. V lost 7 bases to trimming and J lost 4 bases; unmatched junction nucleotides: 4. CDR3 size: 13 residues. Germline CDR1 MNHNS, CDR2 SASEGT. As DNA, the CDR3 is TGTGCCAGCAAGGCAGGGGGCTCAGATACGCAGTATTTT. Protein: CASKAGGSDTQYF.

The J gene is TRBJ1-1, the V gene TRBV7-9; D is unclear. This CDR3 region has 15 residues. Trimming took 1 base from V and 0 from J, leaving 9 bases between them. In germline, CDR1 is SEHNR, CDR2 FQNEAQ (reference sequence). CDR3 DNA sequence: TGTGCCAGCAGCTTAGGCGAATTTATGAACACTGAAGCTTTCTTT. Encoded protein: CASSLGEFMNTEAFF.

The rearrangement uses TRBV5-1 and TRBJ2-3, with unresolved D. V was cut by 1 base and J by 1 base, with 7 bases left in between. The CDR3 extends over 14 amino acids. Per the germline V gene, CDR1 is SGHRS and CDR2 is YFSETQ. In DNA form, the CDR3 reads TGCGCCAGCAGCTTGAGGCTAGGCACAGATACGCAGTATTTT. Protein: CASSLRLGTDTQYF.

The rearrangement links TRBV6-1 to TRBJ2-7, with unresolved D. V lost 8 bases, J lost 2 bases, and 13 bases lay in between. This CDR3 has 13 residues. Germline CDR1 is MNHNS and CDR2 is SASEGT. CDR3 coding DNA: TGTGCCAGCCATGGGCCCCCGACCTACGAGCAGTACTTC. Translated, it gives CASHGPPTYEQYF.

The J gene is TRBJ2-5, the V gene TRBV30; 15 nucleotides agree with TRBD2. Germline-derived CDR1 and CDR2 are GTSNPN and SVGIG (reference sequence). CDR3 size: 17 residues. J gave up 2 bases and V 2 bases, and 6 bases lay outside the gene matches. The CDR3 DNA reads as TGTGCCTGGAGTACTGGGACTAGCGGGGGGTTTCAAGAGACCCAGTACTTC. Its translation is CAWSTGTSGGFQETQYF.

This chain's CDR3 is CASSRGTGGGEQYF. The DNA for the CDR3 is TGTGCCAGCAGCCGTGGGACAGGTGGTGGCGAGCAGTACTTC. The chain uses TRBV4-2 and TRBJ2-7; 8 bases map to TRBD1. The V and J ends lost 4 bases and 6 bases, in that order; junction bases with no gene match: 8. This CDR3 has 14 amino acids. Germline V gene lookup returns CDR1 LGHNA and CDR2 YNFKEQ.

This chain uses TRBV4-2 with TRBJ1-3, with 8 bases identical to TRBD1. The CDR3 covers 18 residues. The ends lost 1 base at V and 3 bases at J; junction bases unmatched: 11. CDR1 is LGHNA and CDR2 is YNFKEQ in the germline V gene. CDR3: CASSQGGGQGALGNTIYF. The CDR3 coding sequence is TGTGCCAGCAGCCAAGGGGGTGGGCAGGGGGCACTTGGAAACACCATATATTTT.

This chain links TRBV4-1 with TRBJ2-3; 11 bases map to TRBD2. From germline, CDR1 is MGHRA and CDR2 YSYEKL. V lost 0 bases and J lost 7; bases outside the gene matches: 6. The CDR3 is 16 amino acids. CDR3 sequence reads: CASSQEGTSGSYTQYF. The CDR3 DNA follows: TGCGCCAGCAGCCAAGAGGGTACTAGCGGGAGTTATACGCAGTATTTT.

This clone has just a few counts. The chain has TRBV5-1 and TRBJ2-1; tentative D call: TRBD1 (6 bases). CDR1 is SGHRS, CDR2 YFSETQ, per germline. Trimming removed 4 bases from V and 7 bases from J, with 15 bases in between. The CDR3 is made up of 14 amino acids. CDR3 in DNA: TGCGCCAGCAGCCTTGCCGGACAGCCGAATGAGCAGTTCTTC. Protein sequence: CASSLAGQPNEQFF.

The chain uses TRBV28 and TRBJ1-5, with TRBD1 identical over 7 bases. V shed 3 bases, J shed 1 base, and the junction held 6 bases outside the gene matches. There are 16 residues in the CDR3. CDR1 is MDHEN, CDR2 SYDVKM, per germline. Written as DNA, the CDR3 is TGTGCCAGCAGTTTTGAAGGGGGCGGGAGCAATCAGCCCCAGCATTTT. Amino acids: CASSFEGGGSNQPQHF.

The rearrangement joins TRBV29-1 to TRBJ2-7, with D unclear. The length of the CDR3 is 13 residues. The V gene's germline CDR1 is SQVTM and CDR2 ANQGSEA. Trimming took off 3 bases at V and 0 bases at J, with 9 bases between the two ends. The DNA of the CDR3 is TGCAGCGTTGACCCAGTAGCCTCCTACGAGCAGTACTTC. Translation gives CSVDPVASYEQYF.

The V and J genes are TRBV7-9 and TRBJ2-5, with a tentative D call TRBD2 (5 bases). V was trimmed by 4 bases and J by 4 bases, leaving 13 bases between them. From germline, CDR1 is SEHNR and CDR2 FQNEAQ (reference sequence). The CDR3 covers 14 residues. DNA of the CDR3: TGTGCCAGCAGCTCGAGGGCCCTGCCAGAGACCCAGTACTTC. It translates to CASSSRALPETQYF.